The clone carrying this T cell receptor beta chain appeared many times. Its matching antigen is unknown. TCRdb re-called the reads through MiXCR, storing one row per CDR3 protein. The sample holds roughly 630,000 distinct CDR3 sequences, more than 20% seen once. The CDR3 contains 19 residues. The germline gives CDR1 SGHVS, CDR2 FQNEAQ. V trimming: 0 bases; J trimming: 5 bases; junction bases outside the gene matches: 14. This sample was included in a study of T cell repertoires in cytomegalovirus infection. In the study overall: Indications of both CMV infection and matching HLA type were provided by public TCR beta signatures. Overall study results and limits: HLA-C-restricted CMV-specific TCR beta clonotypes prevailed in the ex vivo response. CMV carriers with the relevant HLA were identified by cumulative public TCR beta family frequency.

This chain uses TRBV7-8 with TRBJ2-7; the match to TRBD1 covers 12 bases. Sequenced: CD8+ T cells from PBMCs. The receptor was isolated from a human donor in good health (CMV status not recorded). Some clones in this sample may be carry-over from other donors' samples. CDR3 amino acids: CASSLAGLPRDRGPDEQYF. The CDR3 region has the DNA TGTGCCAGCAGCTTAGCGGGGCTGCCCCGGGACAGGGGGCCCGACGAGCAGTACTTC.